This T cell receptor beta chain derives from a study of blood T cell repertoires in COVID-19. At the level of the study: The analysed material was cDNA or gDNA that came from T cells, B-cell-depleted T cells, or PBMCs.

This CDR3 has 15 amino acids. The V gene end was trimmed by 3 bases and the J gene end by 1 base; junction bases not matched to a gene: 5. Germline V gene data show CDR1 as SGHRS and CDR2 as YFSETQ. Here immunoSEQ multiplex PCR was the method, and the copy in TCRdb shows in-frame clones only, minus some. The profile covers fewer than 180,000 clones, with about four fifths appearing a single time and under 2.5% taken by the ten largest. This clone occurred once. The rearrangement uses TRBV5-1 and TRBJ2-3, with 7 bases that match TRBD2. The source of this sequence is a man between 65 and 85 years old with acute or convalescent COVID-19. The sequencing input was peripheral blood. The CDR3 DNA is TGCGCCAGCAGCTCGGGCGGACTAGGCACAGATACGCAGTATTTT. It specifies CASSSGGLGTDTQYF.